Each of the 2 T cell receptor beta chains below was sequenced from the same sample in a study of cytomegalovirus exposure and HLA in healthy donors. The PCR ran on 60 Vbeta and 13 Jbeta primers. Produced via immunoSEQ multiplex PCR; TCRdb's table is partial and in-frame only. This table has 95,000 to 110,000 clones, more than 75% appearing once. Input material: PBMCs. These receptors came from a woman under 30 in good health and CMV-seropositive.

This clone was seen a handful of times. The J gene is TRBJ1-4, the V gene TRBV9; D is ambiguous. Germline CDR1 SGDLS, CDR2 YYNGEE. The CDR3 covers 14 residues. The ends were cut back, 0 bases at V and 3 bases at J, with 6 bases in the middle. CDR3: CASSVDLANEKLFF. The CDR3 bases are TGTGCCAGCAGCGTAGATCTCGCTAATGAAAAACTGTTTTTT.

This chain links TRBV6-6 with TRBJ2-3, with D unclear. The ends were cut back, 3 bases at V and 4 bases at J, with 14 bases in the middle. This CDR3 is 15 amino acids long. Germline V gene data show CDR1 as MNHNY and CDR2 as SVGAGI (reference sequence). This chain's CDR3 is CASSYRGGIADTQYF. Written as DNA, the CDR3 is TGTGCCAGCAGTTATCGAGGCGGAATAGCAGATACGCAGTATTTT.